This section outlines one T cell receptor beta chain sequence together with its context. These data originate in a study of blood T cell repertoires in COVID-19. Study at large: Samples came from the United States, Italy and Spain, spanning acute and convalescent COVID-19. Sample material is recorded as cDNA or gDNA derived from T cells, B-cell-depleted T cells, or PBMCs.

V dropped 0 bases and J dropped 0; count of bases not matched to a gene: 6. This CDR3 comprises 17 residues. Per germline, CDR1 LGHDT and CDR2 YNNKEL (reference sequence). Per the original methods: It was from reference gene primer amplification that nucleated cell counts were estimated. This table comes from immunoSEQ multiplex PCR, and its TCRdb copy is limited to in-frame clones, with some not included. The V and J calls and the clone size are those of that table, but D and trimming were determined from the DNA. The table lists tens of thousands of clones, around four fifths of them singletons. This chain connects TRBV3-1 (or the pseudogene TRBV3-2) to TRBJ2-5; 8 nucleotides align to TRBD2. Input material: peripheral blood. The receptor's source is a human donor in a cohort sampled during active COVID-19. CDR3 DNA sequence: TGTGCCAGCAGCCAAGAGTTTGGCGGGGGGTACCAAGAGACCCAGTACTTC. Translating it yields CASSQEFGGGYQETQYF.